Given below is one TCR beta chain in context. This clone occurred once. Its antigen is unknown. No much larger clone exists at a distance of one base, and base qualities are not known. This entry belongs to a study of T cell responses to AZD1222 COVID-19 vaccine (TCRdb year 2021). Concerning the study at large: Because spike-specific TCR depth and breadth did not differ between the two schedules, AZD1222 recipients who got a second dose at roughly 4 weeks were pooled with those who got a second dose at roughly 12 weeks. TCR sequencing covered more than 230 trial participants: 200 to 220 given two doses of AZD1222 and 26 given two doses of MenACWY control vaccine. Enrollment into the trials was organized by age into subgroups of 18-55, 56-69 and 70-plus years, and those subgroups contained about 160, 30 and 59 TCR-sequenced participants, respectively. Overall study outcomes, separate from this receptor: Because no samples from the day 14 peak response were available, repertoires could be characterized only after the peak T cell response. Participants were mostly white British and included more females than males, and it was suggested by the authors that clonal diversity may have been underestimated. In the small 56-69-year group, the increase in depth fell short of significance, most likely because of low power. Only six AZD1222 recipients were SARS-CoV-2 seropositive at baseline, limiting conclusions about previously exposed vaccinees. After two AZD1222 doses, spike-specific TCR breadth and depth were significantly higher than at day 0 and than in MenACWY recipients. Vaccine-associated CD4 TCRs spanned the whole spike protein, with dominant responses in regions 160-218 and 743-854. Epitopes outside the regions mutated in the B.1.351 and B.1.1.7 variants were reportedly recognized by nearly half of the unique spike-specific TCRs.

The CDR3 regions of human TCRbeta chains were analyzed by immunosequencing. The study's processing was this. Repertoire TCRs were checked for matches against a reference library of SARS-CoV-2-specific TCRs that had been generated using the MIRA antigen-specificity platform. Breadth meant the fraction of unique TCRs that were SARS-CoV-2-associated, whereas depth meant the fraction of total T cells that were SARS-CoV-2-associated. Using the MIRA data, each spike-specific TCR was assigned both to the spike region to which the TCR was reactive and to a CD4 or CD8 class. Log10-transformed breadth and depth values were compared by one-way ANOVA with Sidak's multiple comparisons tests. TCRdb took this table from immuneACCESS and kept in-frame rearrangements with V and J called. Such tables lack part of the clones; where checked against another copy, unresolved V genes explain under half of the gap, and the rest is unexplained. V, J and clone size derive from that table, while D and trimming were established from the DNA sequence. The table for this sample lists about 150,000 clones; roughly 90% of them were counted only once. The ten top clones hold over 1.1% of the sample.

The time point label for this specimen denotes: baseline before first vaccination. The vaccinee samples were drawn from two UK trials, COV001 and COV002, one of which was a single-blind randomized controlled phase 2/3 trial testing AZD1222 (ChAdOx1 nCoV-19) in healthy adults. For TCRbeta chain sequencing, PBMC samples from trial participants were taken at day 0 and at day 28 after the second dose. Taken from the germline V gene (reference sequence), the CDR1 and CDR2 loops are SGHKS and YYEKEE. The germline V end is reduced by 3 bases and the J end by 5 bases; junction bases left unmatched: 5. The CDR3 contains 13 residues, cysteine and phenylalanine counted. Of all the DNA, just the CDR3 is kept, 39 bases in frame from base 1.

This receptor was taken from an adult in good health. The chain is made from TRBV5-5 and TRBJ2-7, with 7 junctional bases fitting TRBD1. The sequencing here drew on peripheral blood, taken on day 0 of AZD1222 vaccination. CDR3 reads: CASSSRGLDEQYF. The nucleotide sequence is given as TGTGCCAGCAGCTCAAGGGGGCTGGACGAGCAGTACTTC.